This TCR beta chain comes out of a study of long-term antiretroviral therapy in people with HIV. Version v3.0 of the immunoSEQ assay was performed at survey level. Libraries were prepared by immunoSEQ multiplex PCR; TCRdb keeps only in-frame clonotypes and omits some of them. The repertoire holds around 40,000 clones, with approximately 83% as singletons. Germline trimming cut 0 bases from V and 8 bases from J; bases unmatched to any gene: 9. CDR1 is SGHTA, CDR2 FQGNSA, per germline. The CDR3 contains 15 residues. This receptor was taken from a man between 18 and 35 years old with HIV. J is TRBJ1-2 and V is TRBV7-2; 7 bases are shared with TRBD1. Sample: unsorted PBMCs, taken 2.2 years after starting antiretroviral therapy. DNA for the CDR3: TGTGCCAGCAGCTTAGCACAGGGGCCGGTGTGGGGCTACACCTTC. Translated: CASSLAQGPVWGYTF.